The 18 T cell receptor beta chains listed next were all sequenced from one sample in a study of shared clonotypes between healthy human individuals. Repertoires were generated with immunoSEQ multiplex PCR, while TCRdb's copy carries only in-frame clones and drops some. The table shows about 980,000 clones, with 60% to 85% occurring only once. Source material: memory CD4+ T cells sorted from blood. The subset denotes: CD45RA-negative fraction. These receptors were taken from a man aged 18 to 29 in good health.

This sequence joins TRBV2 and TRBJ2-7; D may match TRBD1 or TRBD2 (5 bases each). From germline, CDR1 is SNHLY and CDR2 FYNNEI. This CDR3 comprises 12 residues. V dropped 4 bases and J dropped 6 bases, with 10 bases sitting between them. CDR3 bases: TGTGCCAGCAGTGTACAGAGGGGCGAGCAGTACTTC. This gives the protein CASSVQRGEQYF.

V and J are TRBV5-4 and TRBJ2-1; D ambiguous. The CDR3 sequence is 12 residues long. Germline values: CDR1 SGHNT, CDR2 YYREEE (reference sequence). V was pared by 0 bases and J by 7 bases, with 5 bases between. The CDR3 nucleotides read TGTGCCAGCAGCTTGGGAGTTAATGAGCAGTTCTTC. Its protein is CASSLGVNEQFF.

This clone was found once. The chain links TRBV6-1 to TRBJ2-1, with unresolved D. Germline V gene sequence: CDR1 MNHNS, CDR2 SASEGT. V gave up 2 bases and J gave up 5 bases, with 4 bases separating them. The CDR3 totals 12 residues. DNA of the CDR3: TGTGCCAGCAGTGAATGGGACAATGAGCAGTTCTTC. Encoded protein: CASSEWDNEQFF.

This chain links TRBV5-1 with TRBJ2-5; 9 bases agree with TRBD1. CDR1 is SGHRS, CDR2 YFSETQ, per germline. The V gene end was trimmed by 4 bases and the J gene end by 5 bases; junction bases not matched to a gene: 6. The CDR3 has 14 amino acids. In DNA, the CDR3 is TGCGCCAGCAGCGCGGGACAGGGACACGAGACCCAGTACTTC. This sequence encodes CASSAGQGHETQYF.

The chain links TRBV19 to TRBJ1-5; 11 bases align to TRBD1. This CDR3 comprises 15 residues. V was clipped by 7 bases and J by 6 bases; unmatched bases: 8. Germline lookup yields CDR1 LNHDA and CDR2 SQIVND (reference sequence). As DNA, the CDR3 is TGTGCCAGTAATAGGGGACAGGGGGTGACTCAGCCCCAGCATTTT. Residues: CASNRGQGVTQPQHF. The full variable domain, completed using reference TRBV19 and TRBJ1-5, is DGGITQSPKYLFRKEGQNVTLSCEQNLNHDAMYWYRQDPGQGLRLIYYSQIVNDFQKGDIAEGYSVSREKKESFPLTVTSAQKNPTAFYLCASNRGQGVTQPQHFGDGTRLSIL.

The chain links TRBV5-6 to TRBJ1-3, with D perhaps matching TRBD1 (6 bases). With 8 bases removed from V and 3 bases from J, the gap between germline ends came to 9 bases. CDR1 is SGHDT and CDR2 is YYEEEE in the germline V gene. The CDR3 is 12 amino acids. In nucleotides, the CDR3 is TGTGCCAGTGGGACACGTGGAAACACCATATATTTT. It is translated as CASGTRGNTIYF.

This clone was seen only a few times. The V gene is TRBV7-9, the J gene TRBJ1-4, with 8 bases that match TRBD1. The V gene end was trimmed by 5 bases and the J gene end by 8 bases; junction bases not matched to a gene: 10. Germline CDR1 SEHNR, CDR2 FQNEAQ (reference sequence). CDR3 size: 15 residues. The CDR3 reads CASSPGQGAIEKLFF. The DNA of the CDR3 is TGTGCCAGCAGCCCCGGGCAGGGGGCGATCGAAAAACTGTTTTTT. The whole variable domain, remainder taken from reference TRBV7-9 and TRBJ1-4, is DTGVSQNPRHKITKRGQNVTFRCDPISEHNRLYWYRQTLGQGPEFLTYFQNEAQLEKSRLLSDRFSAERPKGSFSTLEIQRTEQGDSAMYLCASSPGQGAIEKLFFGSGTQLSVL.

The chain combines TRBV7-2 with TRBJ2-2, with 8 bases identical to TRBD1. The V segment lost 4 bases and the J segment 7 bases; nucleotides outside the gene matches: 8. Germline V gives CDR1 SGHTA, CDR2 FQGNSA. This CDR3 comprises 15 residues. For the CDR3, the DNA is TGTGCCAGCAGCTCAGAGACAGGGGTGATCGGGGAGCTGTTTTTT. Translated: CASSSETGVIGELFF.

CDR3 in DNA: TGCGCCAGCAGCCCTGATAACTACGAGCAGTACTTC. The encoded protein is CASSPDNYEQYF. This rearrangement joins TRBV4-1 to TRBJ2-7; D gene uncertain. V lost 4 bases, J lost 3 bases, and 7 bases lay in between. This CDR3 is 12 amino acids long. Germline CDR1 MGHRA, CDR2 YSYEKL.

This clone was counted between two and nine times. The identical CDR3 is also encoded by other nucleotide sequences in the sample. V gene TRBV5-4 combines with J gene TRBJ2-7; unclear D gene. The germline CDR1 and CDR2 sequences are SGHNT and YYREEE (reference sequence). The CDR3 spans 12 residues. V dropped 0 bases and J dropped 4 bases, with 5 bases sitting between them. CDR3 DNA sequence: TGTGCCAGCAGCTTGGAATCTTACGAGCAGTACTTC. It is translated as CASSLESYEQYF. Drawing the rest from reference TRBV5-4 and TRBJ2-7, the complete variable domain is ETGVTQSPTHLIKTRGQQVTLRCSSQSGHNTVSWYQQALGQGPQFIFQYYREEENGRGNFPPRFSGLQFPNYSSELNVNALELDDSALYLCASSLESYEQYFGPGTRLTVT.

V is TRBV7-2 and J is TRBJ2-7; perhaps TRBD2 as D (6 bases). Germline V lookup: CDR1 SGHTA, CDR2 FQGNSA. V was shortened by 2 bases and J by 4 bases, with 12 bases between the two germline ends. The CDR3 loop spans 14 amino acids. As DNA, the CDR3 is TGTGCCAGCAGCTTACCCGGGGGAGAATACGAGCAGTACTTC. It codes for CASSLPGGEYEQYF.

J is TRBJ1-3 and V is TRBV5-6; D unclear. The CDR3 length is 17 residues. The V end was cut by 0 bases, the J end by 0 bases, with 13 bases between. CDR1 and CDR2 from the germline V gene are SGHDT and YYEEEE. The CDR3 loop is CASSLGPDGASGNTIYF. CDR3 DNA sequence: TGTGCCAGCAGCTTGGGACCTGACGGTGCCTCTGGAAACACCATATATTTT.

V and J are TRBV29-1 and TRBJ1-2; maybe TRBD1 (6 bases). With 7 bases removed from V and 2 bases from J, the gap between germline ends came to 17 bases. Germline lookup yields CDR1 SQVTM and CDR2 ANQGSEA. The CDR3 is made up of 14 amino acids. The CDR3 DNA is TGCAGCGCATCGCCCAGCGGGACAAACTATGGCTACACCTTC. Translated, it gives CSASPSGTNYGYTF. Together with reference TRBV29-1 and TRBJ1-2, the CDR3 gives the full variable domain: SAVISQKPSRDICQRGTSLTIQCQVDSQVTMMFWYRQQPGQSLTLIATANQGSEATYESGFVIDKFPISRPNLTFSTLTVSNMSPEDSSIYLCSASPSGTNYGYTFGSGTRLTVV.

V gene TRBV19 combines with J gene TRBJ1-5, with D possibly TRBD1 on 6 matching bases. The CDR3 has 15 residues. V was shortened by 0 bases and J by 1 base, with 7 bases between the two germline ends. From germline, CDR1 is LNHDA and CDR2 SQIVND (reference sequence). The CDR3 is CASSIERGSNQPQHF. Written as DNA, the CDR3 is TGTGCCAGTAGTATAGAAAGGGGGAGCAATCAGCCCCAGCATTTT.

The rearrangement links TRBV5-6 to TRBJ1-4, with 8 nucleotides matching TRBD1. The CDR3 runs 18 residues. Germline V CDR1 and CDR2: SGHDT, YYEEEE. The V segment lost 2 bases and the J segment 6 bases; nucleotides outside the gene matches: 15. CDR3 region: CASSFTDRGVRQDEKLFF. CDR3 DNA: TGTGCCAGCAGCTTTACCGACAGGGGAGTAAGACAGGATGAAAAACTGTTTTTT.

CDR3: CASSYGRQETQYF. CDR3 nucleotide sequence: TGTGCCAGCAGTTACGGCCGCCAAGAGACCCAGTACTTC. The J gene is TRBJ2-5, the V gene TRBV6-6, with unresolved D. Germline-derived CDR1 and CDR2 are MNHNY and SVGAGI (reference sequence). There are 13 residues in the CDR3. V was trimmed by 2 bases and J by 1 base, leaving 5 bases between them.

This clone was counted between two and nine times. DNA of the CDR3: TGTGCCTATAACAGGGGGTACAACTATGGCTACACCTTC. Protein product: CAYNRGYNYGYTF. The V call is TRBV30, the J call TRBJ1-2; 8 bases are shared with TRBD1. The J segment lost 2 bases and the V segment lost 7 bases, leaving 6 bases of the junction unmatched. The germline CDR1 and CDR2 sequences are GTSNPN and SVGIG (reference sequence). This CDR3 has 13 residues. The full variable domain, with the rest looked up from reference TRBV30 and TRBJ1-2, is SQTIHQWPATLVQPVGSPLSLECTVEGTSNPNLYWYRQAAGRGLQLLFYSVGIGQISSEVPQNLSASRPQDRQFILSSKKLLLSDSGFYLCAYNRGYNYGYTFGSGTRLTVV.

The chain employs TRBV5-4 and TRBJ2-1; D may be TRBD2 (6 bases). The CDR3 runs to 13 residues. CDR1 is SGHNT and CDR2 is YYREEE in the germline V gene (reference sequence). V was shortened by 4 bases and J by 6 bases, with 11 bases between the two germline ends. The CDR3, as DNA: TGTGCCAGCAGCCCCTCCGGGGGCAATGAGCAGTTCTTC. This translates into CASSPSGGNEQFF. The full variable domain, its missing parts supplied by reference TRBV5-4 and TRBJ2-1, is ETGVTQSPTHLIKTRGQQVTLRCSSQSGHNTVSWYQQALGQGPQFIFQYYREEENGRGNFPPRFSGLQFPNYSSELNVNALELDDSALYLCASSPSGGNEQFFGPGTRLTVL.